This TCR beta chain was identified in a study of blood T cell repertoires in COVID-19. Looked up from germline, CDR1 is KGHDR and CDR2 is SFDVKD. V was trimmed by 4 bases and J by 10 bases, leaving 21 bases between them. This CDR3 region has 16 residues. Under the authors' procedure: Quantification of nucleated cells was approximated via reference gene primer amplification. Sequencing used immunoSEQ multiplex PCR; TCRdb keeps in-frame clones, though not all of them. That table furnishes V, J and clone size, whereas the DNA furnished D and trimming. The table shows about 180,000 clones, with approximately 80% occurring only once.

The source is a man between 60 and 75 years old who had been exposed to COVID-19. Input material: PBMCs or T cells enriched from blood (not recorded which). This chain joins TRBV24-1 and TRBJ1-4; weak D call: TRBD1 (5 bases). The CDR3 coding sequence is TGTGCCACCAGTGACGGACACTTAACGGCCTCGGGAAAACTGTTTTTT. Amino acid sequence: CATSDGHLTASGKLFF.